The next 2 T cell receptor beta chains were all read from a single sample in a study of vaccination and CD4 T cells after COVID-19. Treatment indicated: approximately 9-day PBMC culture with coronavirus spike peptide pools or control peptides (ViraFEST assay). Cultured CD4+ T cell DNA was sequenced using the Oncomine TCR Beta short-read assay. Using its own MiXCR run on the PCR reads, TCRdb lists one record per CDR3 protein. The sample holds 15,000 or so distinct CDR3 sequences, about 35% seen once. No antigens are known for them. Sequenced material: cultured CD4+ T cells from blood. All receptors come from a human donor with COVID-19.

This clonotype occurred a few times. The chain recombines TRBV10-3 with TRBJ1-1; D not resolved. V lost 2 bases, J lost 0 bases, and 7 bases lay in between. CDR3 length: 14 residues. Germline CDR1 is ENHRY and CDR2 is SYGVKD. The CDR3 here is CAISEQGLNTEAFF. CDR3 coding DNA: TGTGCCATCAGTGAGCAAGGATTGAACACTGAAGCTTTCTTT.

V is TRBV19 and J is TRBJ1-6; no reliable D call. The V end was cut by 7 bases, the J end by 7 bases, with 11 bases between. CDR1 and CDR2 (germline): LNHDA, SQIVND (reference sequence). This CDR3 region has 13 residues. CDR3: CASTESTNSPLHF. The CDR3 DNA reads as TGTGCCAGTACCGAATCCACCAATTCACCCCTCCACTTT.